The rows below give T cell receptor beta chains drawn from one sample of a study of shared clonotypes between healthy human individuals. Generated by immunoSEQ multiplex PCR, the TCRdb table keeps only in-frame clones and is missing some. The profile shows over 1.5 million clones, 95% to 99% of them singletons. Sequencing input: naive CD4+ T cells sorted from blood. These receptors were obtained from a man aged 30 to 39 in good health. Both conserved end residues are part of each CDR3. The D gene is left open where the match is weak. A row's size may be missing; if present it is once, few, many or a size class.

cdr3_aa cdr3_nt j_call clone_size d_call v_call cdr3_length
CASTTGFPNYGYTF TGTGCCAGCACCACAGGGTTTCCTAACTATGGCTACACCTTC TRBJ1-2 NA NA TRBV28 14
CASSVGGRVNTEAFF TGTGCCAGCAGCGTCGGAGGGCGGGTGAACACTGAAGCTTTCTTT TRBJ1-1 once NA TRBV9 15
CASSIPGRRGENIQYF TGTGCCAGCAGCATCCCCGGGAGGAGGGGGGAAAACATTCAGTACTTC TRBJ2-4 NA NA TRBV21-1 16
CSRRGADGYTF TGCAGTCGACGGGGGGCTGATGGCTACACCTTC TRBJ1-2 NA NA TRBV20-1 11
CASSLRDLPNNEQFF TGTGCCAGCAGCCTACGGGACCTTCCTAACAATGAGCAGTTCTTC TRBJ2-1 NA NA TRBV7-8 15
CSVVIFGIEQFF TGCAGCGTTGTCATTTTTGGGATTGAGCAGTTCTTC TRBJ2-1 NA NA TRBV29-1 12
CASSPGIWDTEAFF TGTGCCAGCAGCCCGGGGATTTGGGACACTGAAGCTTTCTTT TRBJ1-1 NA NA TRBV5-5 14
CASSLGPLGPSYEQYF TGTGCCAGCAGCTTGGGGCCATTAGGCCCCTCCTACGAGCAGTACTTC TRBJ2-7 NA NA TRBV5-4 16
CSVDVALNTQYF TGCAGCGTTGATGTTGCGCTAAATACGCAGTATTTT TRBJ2-3 NA NA TRBV29-1 12
CASSLQGSNGANVLTF TGCGCCAGCAGCTTGCAGGGGTCCAATGGGGCCAACGTCCTGACTTTC TRBJ2-6 NA NA TRBV5-1 16
CASSVRDIDYEQYF TGTGCCAGCAGCGTCCGGGACATAGACTACGAGCAGTACTTC TRBJ2-7 NA NA TRBV9 14
CASWGTGTSYTDTQYF TGTGCCAGCTGGGGTACAGGGACCTCCTACACAGATACGCAGTATTTT TRBJ2-3 NA NA TRBV5-5 16
CASSLVQGTNEKLFF TGTGCCAGCAGCTTGGTCCAGGGAACTAATGAAAAACTGTTTTTT TRBJ1-4 NA NA TRBV5-6 15
CASSLAGQGLAGVHETQYF TGTGCCAGCAGCTTAGCCGGACAGGGACTAGCGGGAGTACATGAGACCCAGTACTTC TRBJ2-5 NA TRBD2 TRBV7-6 19
CASSYREGSNQPQHF TGTGCCAGCAGTTACAGGGAAGGCAGCAATCAGCCCCAGCATTTT TRBJ1-5 NA NA TRBV6-5 15
CASSVGTTSYEQYF TGTGCCAGCAGCGTCGGGACAACCTCCTACGAGCAGTACTTC TRBJ2-7 NA NA TRBV9 14
CASSLSWGQGASSSYEQYF TGTGCCAGCAGCTTATCGTGGGGACAGGGGGCTTCCAGCTCCTACGAGCAGTACTTC TRBJ2-7 NA TRBD1 TRBV13 19
CAVSRENTEAFF TGTGCCGTCAGCAGGGAGAACACTGAAGCTTTCTTT TRBJ1-1 NA NA TRBV15 12
CASSQGTGPIYEQYF TGCGCCAGCAGCCAAGGGACAGGCCCAATCTACGAGCAGTACTTC TRBJ2-7 NA TRBD1 TRBV4-1 15
CASRNENQPQHF TGTGCCAGCAGGAACGAGAATCAGCCCCAGCATTTT TRBJ1-5 NA NA TRBV7-9 12
CASSLAPGTGGAAYEQYF TGTGCCAGCAGCTTAGCGCCGGGGACAGGGGGCGCAGCCTACGAGCAGTACTTC TRBJ2-7 NA TRBD1 TRBV7-6 18
CASMSRSTGNTEAFF TGTGCCAGCATGTCTAGGTCCACAGGGAACACTGAAGCTTTCTTT TRBJ1-1 few NA TRBV6-6 15
CASSLGRHFGGEQYF TGTGCCAGCAGTTTGGGGCGACATTTCGGCGGGGAGCAGTACTTC TRBJ2-7 NA NA TRBV6-5 15
CASSESGFPGTYEQYF TGTGCCAGCAGCGAGTCAGGGTTCCCGGGTACCTACGAGCAGTACTTC TRBJ2-7 NA NA TRBV5-4 16
CARGLADSYEQYF TGCGCCAGGGGACTAGCTGATTCCTACGAGCAGTACTTC TRBJ2-7 NA TRBD2 TRBV5-1 13
CASSATGQAYEQYF TGTGCCAGCAGCGCTACGGGACAGGCCTACGAGCAGTACTTC TRBJ2-7 NA TRBD1 TRBV5-4 14
CASSAIGGPQGPNQPQHF TGTGCCAGCAGTGCCATAGGCGGTCCTCAGGGGCCCAATCAGCCCCAGCATTTT TRBJ1-5 NA NA TRBV28 18
CASSLTRGGRTGELFF TGTGCCAGCAGCTTGACCCGCGGGGGGCGAACCGGGGAGCTGTTTTTT TRBJ2-2 NA TRBD2 TRBV5-6 16
CASSVELQGNTIYF TGTGCCAGCAGCGTAGAACTACAGGGGAACACCATATATTTT TRBJ1-3 NA TRBD1 TRBV9 14
CASSLEQTAPVFF TGCGCCAGCAGCTTGGAACAAACCGCACCAGTTTTCTTT TRBJ1-1 NA NA TRBV5-1 13
CASSIVKATGNTEAFF TGTGCCAGCAGCATAGTCAAAGCGACAGGGAACACTGAAGCTTTCTTT TRBJ1-1 NA NA TRBV7-2 16
CASSLNDRVDGYTF TGCGCCAGCAGCTTAAACGACAGGGTGGACGGCTACACCTTC TRBJ1-2 once TRBD1 TRBV5-1 14
CASSFRDRTDTQYF TGCGCCAGCAGCTTCCGGGACCGCACAGATACGCAGTATTTT TRBJ2-3 once NA TRBV5-1 14
CASSYGHRETQYF TGTGCCAGCAGTTACGGGCACAGGGAGACCCAGTACTTC TRBJ2-5 NA NA TRBV6-5 13
CASSSKGRPRGETQYF TGTGCCAGCAGCTCCAAAGGGCGACCGAGGGGTGAGACCCAGTACTTC TRBJ2-5 NA NA TRBV7-9 16
CASSLSQETQYF TGCGCCAGCAGCTTGTCTCAAGAGACCCAGTACTTC TRBJ2-5 NA NA TRBV5-1 12
CASSSGTGRTGELFF TGTGCCAGCAGTTCCGGGACAGGGAGAACCGGGGAGCTGTTTTTT TRBJ2-2 NA TRBD1 TRBV7-9 15
CASSLSAGTEAFF TGTGCCAGCAGCCTTTCCGCGGGGACTGAAGCTTTCTTT TRBJ1-1 NA NA TRBV2 13
CASSPAGVGEKLFF TGTGCCAGCAGCCCGGCAGGGGTTGGCGAAAAACTGTTTTTT TRBJ1-4 NA NA TRBV5-4 14
CASSGSHKVEFQETQYF TGCGCCAGCAGTGGATCCCACAAGGTGGAATTCCAAGAGACCCAGTACTTC TRBJ2-5 once NA TRBV10-2 17
CASSLHGGSRVQDTQYF TGTGCCAGCAGTCTCCACGGGGGGAGCCGCGTTCAGGATACGCAGTATTTT TRBJ2-3 NA TRBD2 TRBV2 17
CASSLAVGTHSYEQYF TGTGCCAGCAGCTTAGCGGTAGGGACGCACTCCTACGAGCAGTACTTC TRBJ2-7 NA NA TRBV7-9 16
CASSLETALTDTQYF TGCGCCAGCAGCTTGGAGACAGCCCTCACAGATACGCAGTATTTT TRBJ2-3 NA NA TRBV5-1 15
CAWSPERVNEQFF TGTGCCTGGAGCCCCGAGAGAGTTAATGAGCAGTTCTTC TRBJ2-1 NA NA TRBV30 13
CASSEALGLGDEQFF TGTGCCAGCAGTGAAGCGCTAGGTTTGGGGGATGAGCAGTTCTTC TRBJ2-1 NA NA TRBV2 15
CASSQESGPAQHF TGCGCCAGCAGCCAAGAATCGGGTCCGGCCCAGCATTTT TRBJ1-5 NA NA TRBV4-1 13
CASPSRASESLTDTQYF TGTGCCAGCCCTAGCAGGGCCTCAGAATCCCTCACGGATACGCAGTATTTT TRBJ2-3 NA NA TRBV18 17
CASARDGDYNEQFF TGTGCCAGTGCGCGAGACGGGGACTACAATGAGCAGTTCTTC TRBJ2-1 NA NA TRBV27 14
CASRRLAGGSGTGELFF TGTGCCAGTAGAAGGCTAGCGGGAGGCAGCGGCACCGGGGAGCTGTTTTTT TRBJ2-2 NA TRBD2 TRBV19 17
CASSLTLRAGIYEQYF TGTGCCAGTAGCCTTACTTTGAGGGCCGGCATCTACGAGCAGTACTTC TRBJ2-7 NA NA TRBV19 16
CASSLGFSGSYEQYF TGTGCCAGCAGCTTAGGGTTTAGCGGCTCCTACGAGCAGTACTTC TRBJ2-7 NA NA TRBV7-2 15
CASSLGDRGYRGTEAFF TGTGCCAGCAGCTTAGGCGACAGAGGCTATCGCGGCACTGAAGCTTTCTTT TRBJ1-1 NA NA TRBV11-2 17
CASSFNLAGDVTGELFF TGCGCCAGCAGTTTCAACTTAGCGGGAGATGTCACCGGGGAGCTGTTTTTT TRBJ2-2 NA TRBD2 TRBV5-1 17